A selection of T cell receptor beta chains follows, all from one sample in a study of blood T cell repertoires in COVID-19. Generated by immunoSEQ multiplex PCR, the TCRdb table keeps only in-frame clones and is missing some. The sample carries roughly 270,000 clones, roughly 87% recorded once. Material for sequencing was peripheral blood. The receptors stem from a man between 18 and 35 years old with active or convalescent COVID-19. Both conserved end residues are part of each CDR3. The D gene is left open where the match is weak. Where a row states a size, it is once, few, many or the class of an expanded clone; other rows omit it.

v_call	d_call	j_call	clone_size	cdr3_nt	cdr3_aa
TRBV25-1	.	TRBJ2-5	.	TGTGCCAGCAGTTACGGCGCGGGGCAGGAGACCCAGTACTTC	CASSYGAGQETQYF
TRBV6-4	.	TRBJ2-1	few	TGTGCCAGCAGTGAAACCAGTAACAATGAGCAGTTCTTC	CASSETSNNEQFF
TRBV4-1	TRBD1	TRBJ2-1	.	TGCGCCAGCAGCTCCACCGGGACAGGGAAATTCAATGAGCAGTTCTTC	CASSSTGTGKFNEQFF
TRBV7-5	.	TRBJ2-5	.	TGTGCCAGAAGCCAATCTAGAGGACAGGGCCAAGAGACCCAGTACTTC	CARSQSRGQGQETQYF
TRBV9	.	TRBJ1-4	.	TGTGCCAGCAGCGTTGGGGGGAGGATTGAAAAACTGTTTTTT	CASSVGGRIEKLFF
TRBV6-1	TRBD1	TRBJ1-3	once	TGTGCCAGCAAAACAGGGGGCTCTGGAAACACCATATATTTT	CASKTGGSGNTIYF
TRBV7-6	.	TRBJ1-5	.	TGTGCCAGCAGCTTACGGGCGGGAGACAATCAGCCCCAGCATTTT	CASSLRAGDNQPQHF
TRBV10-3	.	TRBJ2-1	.	TGTGCCATCAGGAGGGATATCGCAGTCCAGAGTTATGAGCAGTTCTTC	CAIRRDIAVQSYEQFF
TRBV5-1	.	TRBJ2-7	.	TGCGCCAGCAGCGCGGGACAGCCTCTGGAGCAGTACTTC	CASSAGQPLEQYF
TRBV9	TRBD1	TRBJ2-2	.	TGTGCCAGCAGCGCGCCCCGGGACAGCGCGAACACCGGGGAGCTGTTTTTT	CASSAPRDSANTGELFF
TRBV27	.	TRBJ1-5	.	TGTGCCAGCAGTTTCCCCCGCCAGGGATATAGCAATCAGCCCCAGCATTTT	CASSFPRQGYSNQPQHF
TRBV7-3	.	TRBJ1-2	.	TGTGCCAGCAGCGCCGGGGGGCCCTATGGCTACACCTTC	CASSAGGPYGYTF
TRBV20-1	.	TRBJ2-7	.	TGCAGTGCCTTTTTGCTAGGCGAGCAGTACTTC	CSAFLLGEQYF
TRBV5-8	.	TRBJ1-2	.	TGTGCCAGCAGCCTCGACAGAGGAGGCTACACCTTC	CASSLDRGGYTF
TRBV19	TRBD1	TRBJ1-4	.	TGTGCCTTAACAGGGGGGGCCCACCGTAATGAAAAACTGTTTTTT	CALTGGAHRNEKLFF
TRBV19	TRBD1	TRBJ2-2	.	TGTGCCAGTAGTATGAGGCCGGGACAGGGGGTAACTGGGGACGCCGGGGAGCTGTTTTTT	CASSMRPGQGVTGDAGELFF
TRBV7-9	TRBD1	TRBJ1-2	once	TGTGCCAGCGGAGACAGGGCGGATTATGGCTACACCTTC	CASGDRADYGYTF
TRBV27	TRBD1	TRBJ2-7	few	TGTGCCAGCGGACGACAGGGGCTCTACGAGCAGTACTTC	CASGRQGLYEQYF
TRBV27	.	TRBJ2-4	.	TGTGCCAGCAGAGCCAGTCAGGGAATAGGGATGTACTTC	CASRASQGIGMYF
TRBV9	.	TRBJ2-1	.	TGTGCCAGCAGCGGACAGGTGAATGAGCAGTTCTTC	CASSGQVNEQFF
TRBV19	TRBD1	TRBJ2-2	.	TGTGCCAGTAGAAGGACCGGGACAGTTTCGACCGGGGAGCTGTTTTTT	CASRRTGTVSTGELFF
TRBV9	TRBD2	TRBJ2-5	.	TGTGCCAGCAGCGTAATTGGAGCGGGGGGGTACCAAGAGACCCAGTACTTC	CASSVIGAGGYQETQYF
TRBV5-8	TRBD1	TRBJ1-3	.	TGTGCCAGCAGCTTTCGAAGGGACAGCAACTCTGGAAACACCATATATTTT	CASSFRRDSNSGNTIYF
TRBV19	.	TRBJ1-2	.	TGTGCCAGTAGTACCACTACTCTCCAGGGCTCTAACTATGGCTACACCTTC	CASSTTTLQGSNYGYTF